The 19 T cell receptor beta chains below come from one sample, sequenced in a study of blood T cell repertoires in COVID-19. TCRdb keeps only in-frame clones here, not all; method: immunoSEQ multiplex PCR. Among approximately 48,000 clones, around 85% were seen once, and the ten largest hold 5.5% to 7.5%. Sequencing was done on a sample of peripheral blood. These receptors originate from a man aged 60 to 69 with acute or convalescent COVID-19.

The chain employs TRBV20-1 and TRBJ1-1; D is uncertain. The germline V gene encodes CDR1 DFQATT and CDR2 SNEGSKA (reference sequence). The V and J ends lost 0 bases and 5 bases respectively, with 4 bases between them. This CDR3 has 11 residues. For the CDR3, the DNA is TGCAGTGCTAGAGATCGTACTGAAGCTTTCTTT. Encoded protein: CSARDRTEAFF.

The chain carries TRBV5-1 and TRBJ2-1; perhaps TRBD2 as D (6 bases). Germline CDR1 is SGHRS and CDR2 is YFSETQ. Trimming left V 4 bases short and J 0 bases short, with 14 bases between. The CDR3 loop spans 16 amino acids. The CDR3 region has the DNA TGCGCCAGCAGCCTCGACCTTAGCGGCTCCTACAATGAGCAGTTCTTC. The encoded protein is CASSLDLSGSYNEQFF.

The chain uses TRBV7-6 and TRBJ2-5, with D possibly matching TRBD1 (6 bases). This CDR3 spans 17 amino acids. Trimming removed 5 bases at V and 7 bases at J, with 26 bases between. CDR1 is SGHVS, CDR2 FNYEAQ, per germline. CDR3: CASSPIQIDRLTGTQYF. The CDR3 region has the DNA TGTGCCAGCAGCCCTATACAGATTGACAGGCTAACCGGGACCCAGTACTTC.

The V gene is TRBV7-2, the J gene TRBJ1-2; the D is unclear. Germline CDR1 reads SGHTA; CDR2 reads FQGNSA. The V end was cut by 2 bases, the J end by 6 bases, with 10 bases between. The CDR3 is 13 residues long. CDR3 sequence (DNA): TGTGCCAGCAGCTTATGGTCCGGGGATGGCTACACCTTC. Protein: CASSLWSGDGYTF.

The chain employs TRBV28 and TRBJ2-7; D may be TRBD1 (7 bases). This CDR3 contains 13 residues. Between the trimmed V and J ends, which lost 3 bases and 4 bases, there was a span of 10 bases. Germline values: CDR1 MDHEN, CDR2 SYDVKM. CDR3: CASSLTGRYEQYF. The CDR3 nucleotides are TGTGCCAGCAGTTTGACAGGGAGGTACGAGCAGTACTTC.

The rearrangement uses TRBV12-3 or TRBV12-4 and TRBJ1-1, with 10 bases fitting TRBD1. This CDR3 is 13 amino acids long. V dropped 5 bases and J dropped 6; count of bases not matched to a gene: 3. The CDR3 here is CASSQTGGAEAFF. CDR3 sequence (DNA): TGTGCCAGCAGTCAGACAGGGGGCGCTGAAGCTTTCTTT.

The chain is built from TRBV19 and TRBJ2-7; no firm D call. The CDR3 is made up of 16 amino acids. Trimming took off 5 bases at V and 6 bases at J, with 23 bases between the two ends. The germline CDR1 and CDR2 sequences are LNHDA and SQIVND (reference sequence). The CDR3 coding sequence is TGTGCCAGTAGTCCCGATCGCGAAGCGACCTTTAGCGAGCAGTACTTC. It is translated as CASSPDREATFSEQYF.

On this clone: No DNA is shown, since the ends of the CDR3 on it are uncertain; the CDR3 is the one TCRdb lists. Here the CDR3 reads CASRDPSGRGTQYF. The V call is TRBV2, the J call TRBJ2-5; TRBD2 is the table's D call, not checked against the DNA. Germline-derived CDR1 and CDR2 are SNHLY and FYNNEI. From its first to its last residue, the CDR3 has 14 amino acids.

V is TRBV28 and J is TRBJ2-7; TRBD1 matches 12 bases. Germline loops: CDR1 MDHEN, CDR2 SYDVKM. This CDR3 is built from 16 residues. V shed 6 bases, J shed 7 bases, and the junction held 13 bases outside the gene matches. The CDR3 loop is CASSPSRRDRGREQYF. CDR3 in DNA: TGTGCCAGCAGCCCTTCGCGCAGGGACAGGGGGCGGGAGCAGTACTTC.

This chain connects TRBV28 to TRBJ2-7; TRBD2 matches 7 bases. Germline V gene sequence: CDR1 MDHEN, CDR2 SYDVKM. J lost 2 bases, V lost 5 bases, and 12 bases had no gene match. The CDR3 consists of 16 residues. The CDR3 coding sequence is TGTGCCAGCAGTCCCCGCCAACTAGCGAAACCCTACGAGCAGTACTTC. This gives the protein CASSPRQLAKPYEQYF.

This clone was picked up a small number of times. A junction end diverges from the germline sequence, so it may reflect a read error. The genes are TRBV7-3 and TRBJ2-7; a possible D gene is TRBD1 (6 bases). Germline V lookup: CDR1 SGHTA, CDR2 FQGTGA. The CDR3 length is 14 residues. The CDR3 bases are TGTGCCAGCAGCCTGTGGGCCAGGGGCTATTTCTTGGACTTC. Protein: CASSLWARGYFLDF.

Judged by abundance, this clone is medium-sized. V is TRBV27 and J is TRBJ2-3; a weak D match, TRBD1 (5 bases). The germline V gene encodes CDR1 MNHEY and CDR2 SMNVEV (reference sequence). V shed 6 bases and J shed 0 bases, with 10 bases lying between them. The length of the CDR3 is 14 residues. This CDR3 is CASSQTESTDTQYF. CDR3 bases: TGTGCCAGCAGCCAGACAGAAAGCACAGATACGCAGTATTTT.

The chain has TRBV7-2 and TRBJ1-5; TRBD1 might be the D (5 bases). With 5 bases removed from V and 6 bases from J, the gap between germline ends came to 11 bases. Per the germline V gene, CDR1 is SGHTA and CDR2 is FQGNSA. The CDR3 extends over 13 amino acids. Written as DNA, the CDR3 is TGTGCCAGCAGCATCAGGGTAGGTCAGCCCCAGCATTTT. It translates to CASSIRVGQPQHF.

The chain carries TRBV11-2 and TRBJ2-7, with 8 bases that match TRBD1. V lost 4 bases, J lost 3 bases, and 8 bases stayed unmatched. In germline, CDR1 is SGHAT, CDR2 FQNNGV. The CDR3 extends over 15 amino acids. The CDR3 protein is CASSWATGEFYEQYF. CDR3 sequence (DNA): TGTGCCAGCAGCTGGGCGACAGGGGAATTCTACGAGCAGTACTTC.

This clone was detected only once. The V gene is TRBV9, the J gene TRBJ1-4, with 9 bases lining up with TRBD1. Trimming removed 3 bases from V and 8 bases from J; junction bases left unmatched: 5. CDR3 length equals 14 residues. Germline V gene lookup returns CDR1 SGDLS and CDR2 YYNGEE. CDR3 residues: CASSADRGSEKLFF. CDR3 coding DNA: TGTGCCAGCAGCGCGGACAGGGGCAGCGAAAAACTGTTTTTT.

The J gene is TRBJ2-7, the V gene TRBV5-1; 9 bases map to TRBD1. Germline V CDR1 and CDR2: SGHRS, YFSETQ. The CDR3 loop spans 14 amino acids. Trimming cost V 5 bases and J 5 bases; bases outside gene matches: 8. Here the CDR3 DNA reads TGCGCCAGCAGTTTGACAGGGGGGTTGCACGAGCAGTACTTC. This sequence encodes CASSLTGGLHEQYF. The full variable domain, its missing parts supplied by reference TRBV5-1 and TRBJ2-7, is KAGVTQTPRYLIKTRGQQVTLSCSPISGHRSVSWYQQTPGQGLQFLFEYFSETQRNKGNFPGRFSGRQFSNSRSEMNVSTLELGDSALYLCASSLTGGLHEQYFGPGTRLTVT.

V usage is TRBV30 and J usage is TRBJ2-7; 7 nucleotides match TRBD2. V was clipped by 2 bases and J by 6 bases; unmatched bases: 10. The CDR3 loop spans 14 amino acids. CDR1 GTSNPN and CDR2 SVGIG come from the germline V gene (reference sequence). Here the CDR3 DNA reads TGTGCCTGGAGTCGGCTAGCGGCATCCACCGAGCAGTACTTC. Translating it yields CAWSRLAASTEQYF.

The chain has TRBV5-1 and TRBJ2-2; 7 bases match TRBD1. Germline CDR1 is SGHRS and CDR2 is YFSETQ. The V gene end was trimmed by 1 base and the J gene end by 1 base; junction bases not matched to a gene: 4. The CDR3 runs 16 residues. CDR3 loop: CASSLWGQRNTGELFF. The DNA for the CDR3 is TGCGCCAGCAGCTTGTGGGGACAGCGGAACACCGGGGAGCTGTTTTTT.

The chain employs TRBV28 and TRBJ2-1; 12 positions match TRBD2. V lost 4 bases to trimming and J lost 3 bases; unmatched junction nucleotides: 16. Germline assignment: CDR1 MDHEN and CDR2 SYDVKM. CDR3 length: 20 amino acids. The CDR3: CASSSTGGTLAGGVYNEQFF. CDR3 nucleotide sequence: TGTGCCAGCAGTTCCACAGGGGGGACCCTAGCGGGAGGGGTCTACAATGAGCAGTTCTTC.